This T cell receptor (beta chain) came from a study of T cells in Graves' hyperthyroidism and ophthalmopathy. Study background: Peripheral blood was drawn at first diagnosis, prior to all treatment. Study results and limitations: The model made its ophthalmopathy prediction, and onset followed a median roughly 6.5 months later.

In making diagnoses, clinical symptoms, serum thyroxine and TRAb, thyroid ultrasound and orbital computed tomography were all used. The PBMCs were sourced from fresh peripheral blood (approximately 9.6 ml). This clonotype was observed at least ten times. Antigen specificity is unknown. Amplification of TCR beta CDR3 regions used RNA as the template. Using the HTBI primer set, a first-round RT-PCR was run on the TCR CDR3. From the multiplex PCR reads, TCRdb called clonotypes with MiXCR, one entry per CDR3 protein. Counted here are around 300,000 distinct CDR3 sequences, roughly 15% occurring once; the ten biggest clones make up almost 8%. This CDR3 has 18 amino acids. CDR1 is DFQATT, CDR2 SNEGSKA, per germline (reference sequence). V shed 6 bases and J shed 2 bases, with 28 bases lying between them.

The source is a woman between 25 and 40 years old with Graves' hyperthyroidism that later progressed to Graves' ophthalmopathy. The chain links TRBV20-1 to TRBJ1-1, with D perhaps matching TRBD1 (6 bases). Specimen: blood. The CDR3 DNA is TGCAGTGCGCGGGGAGGGGCGACAGGTCTTCAAGCCAACACTGAAGCTTTCTTT. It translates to CSARGGATGLQANTEAFF.